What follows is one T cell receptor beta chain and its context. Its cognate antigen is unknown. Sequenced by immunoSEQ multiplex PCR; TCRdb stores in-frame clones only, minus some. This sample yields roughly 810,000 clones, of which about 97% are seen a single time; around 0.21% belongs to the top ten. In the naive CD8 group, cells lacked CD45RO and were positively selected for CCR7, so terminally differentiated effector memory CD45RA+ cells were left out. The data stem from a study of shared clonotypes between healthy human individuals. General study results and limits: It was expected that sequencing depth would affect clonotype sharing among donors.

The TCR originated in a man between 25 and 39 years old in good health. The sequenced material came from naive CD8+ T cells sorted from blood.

This CDR3 reads CASSLRAVSYNEQFF. As DNA, the CDR3 is TGTGCCAGCAGCTTACGAGCGGTTTCCTACAATGAGCAGTTCTTC. The chain employs TRBV5-5 and TRBJ2-1, with D perhaps TRBD2 (5 bases). V dropped 2 bases and J dropped 1 base, with 10 bases sitting between them. CDR1 is SGHKS and CDR2 is YYEKEE in the germline V gene (reference sequence). The length of the CDR3 is 15 residues.